One sample yielded the 10 T cell receptor beta chains listed below, sequenced in a study of tumour-infiltrating T cells in Burkitt lymphoma. The table came from immunoSEQ multiplex PCR; TCRdb's copy has only in-frame clones and leaves some out. Of nearly 3,000 clones in the sample, 14% were seen once. The sample taken for sequencing was tumor tissue. These receptors were taken from a human donor with Burkitt lymphoma.

The chain has TRBV6-5 and TRBJ1-1, with D hard to call. The ends were cut back, 4 bases at V and 8 bases at J, with 11 bases in the middle. This CDR3 comprises 12 residues. Germline V lookup: CDR1 MNHEY, CDR2 SVGAGI. CDR3 nucleotides: TGTGCCAGCAGTTCCCATCAGAGGGAAGCTTTCTTT. Translated, it gives CASSSHQREAFF.

The V call is TRBV4-1, the J call TRBJ2-1, with TRBD2 matching over 9 bases. Germline V gene lookup returns CDR1 MGHRA and CDR2 YSYEKL. The CDR3 extends over 17 amino acids. Trimming removed 0 bases from V and 3 bases from J; junction bases left unmatched: 6. The CDR3 reads CASSQDLPSGDYNEQFF. The CDR3 DNA reads TGCGCCAGCAGCCAAGATCTCCCTAGCGGGGACTACAATGAGCAGTTCTTC.

This clone was counted a few times. The rearrangement uses TRBV4-2 and TRBJ2-1, with 7 bases matching TRBD1. Germline V gives CDR1 LGHNA, CDR2 YNFKEQ. V lost 3 bases, J lost 7 bases, and 9 bases stayed unmatched. The CDR3 has 15 residues. CDR3 sequence reads: CASSHTRTGVNEQFF. CDR3 bases: TGTGCCAGCAGCCACACAAGGACAGGCGTTAATGAGCAGTTCTTC.

This clone was detected only a few times. The chain combines TRBV7-2 with TRBJ2-3, with 11 bases lining up with TRBD2. CDR3 length: 15 amino acids. V was pared by 3 bases and J by 4 bases, with 3 bases of the junction left unmatched. Germline values: CDR1 SGHTA, CDR2 FQGNSA. The CDR3 DNA is TGTGCCAGCAGCTTTAGCGGGAGGGCCTCAGATACGCAGTATTTT. Its translation: CASSFSGRASDTQYF.

V is TRBV7-9 and J is TRBJ1-4, with D hard to call. The germline V and J ends were trimmed by 4 bases and 8 bases, with 14 bases remaining between them. Per the germline V gene, CDR1 is SEHNR and CDR2 is FQNEAQ (reference sequence). The CDR3 consists of 14 residues. As DNA, the CDR3 is TGTGCCAGCAGCTCCCTCATTGAGTCCGAAAAACTGTTTTTT. Its protein product is CASSSLIESEKLFF. Full variable domain (outside the CDR3, taken from reference TRBV7-9 and TRBJ1-4): DTGVSQNPRHKITKRGQNVTFRCDPISEHNRLYWYRQTLGQGPEFLTYFQNEAQLEKSRLLSDRFSAERPKGSFSTLEIQRTEQGDSAMYLCASSSLIESEKLFFGSGTQLSVL.

This clone was seen a handful of times. The chain recombines TRBV5-5 with TRBJ1-2, with 10 bases aligning to TRBD1. The V gene's germline CDR1 is SGHKS and CDR2 YYEKEE (reference sequence). This CDR3 comprises 16 residues. With 0 bases clipped from V and 3 bases from J, the junction kept 5 bases outside the gene matches. The CDR3 is CASSLVGQGVYYGYTF. CDR3 nucleotides: TGTGCCAGCAGCTTGGTTGGACAGGGGGTGTACTATGGCTACACCTTC.

This clone appeared a few times. V gene TRBV5-1 combines with J gene TRBJ1-1; a possible D gene is TRBD1 (5 bases). Germline V lookup: CDR1 SGHRS, CDR2 YFSETQ. Trimming stripped 4 bases from V and 1 base from J, with 14 bases between. This CDR3 comprises 15 residues. CDR3 bases: TGCGCCAGCAGCGAGGGGACCGTAAAGAACACTGAAGCTTTCTTT. This codes for CASSEGTVKNTEAFF.

The V gene is TRBV28, the J gene TRBJ2-1; TRBD1 or TRBD2 may be the D gene (5 bases each). Deletions cut 7 bases from V and 3 bases from J, with 19 bases between. CDR1 is MDHEN, CDR2 SYDVKM, per germline. The length of the CDR3 is 16 residues. The CDR3 is CASTEGARGDYNEQFF. CDR3 bases: TGTGCCAGCACAGAGGGCGCCCGAGGGGACTACAATGAGCAGTTCTTC.

The sample holds one count of this clone. V and J are TRBV18 and TRBJ2-7; a weak D match, TRBD2 (6 bases). V lost 3 bases to trimming and J lost 1 base, with 16 bases between them. CDR3 length: 16 residues. Germline CDR1 reads KGHSH; CDR2 reads LQKENI. As DNA, the CDR3 is TGTGCCAGCTCACCCCCCTTGAGGGGAGGTTCCTACGAGCAGTACTTC. It yields the protein CASSPPLRGGSYEQYF. Complete variable domain (other parts from reference TRBV18 and TRBJ2-7): NAGVMQNPRHLVRRRGQEARLRCSPMKGHSHVYWYRQLPEEGLKFMVYLQKENIIDESGMPKERFSAEFPKEGPSILRIQQVVRGDSAAYFCASSPPLRGGSYEQYFGPGTRLTVT.

This clone was counted a few times. The chain combines TRBV7-9 with TRBJ2-5; D unresolved. Germline values: CDR1 SEHNR, CDR2 FQNEAQ (reference sequence). Trimming took 5 bases from V and 5 from J, leaving 9 bases between them. The CDR3 totals 12 residues. The CDR3 region is CASSQQWETQYF. In DNA, the CDR3 is TGTGCCAGCAGCCAGCAGTGGGAGACCCAGTACTTC. Full variable domain (missing parts from reference TRBV7-9 and TRBJ2-5): DTGVSQNPRHKITKRGQNVTFRCDPISEHNRLYWYRQTLGQGPEFLTYFQNEAQLEKSRLLSDRFSAERPKGSFSTLEIQRTEQGDSAMYLCASSQQWETQYFGPGTRLLVL.